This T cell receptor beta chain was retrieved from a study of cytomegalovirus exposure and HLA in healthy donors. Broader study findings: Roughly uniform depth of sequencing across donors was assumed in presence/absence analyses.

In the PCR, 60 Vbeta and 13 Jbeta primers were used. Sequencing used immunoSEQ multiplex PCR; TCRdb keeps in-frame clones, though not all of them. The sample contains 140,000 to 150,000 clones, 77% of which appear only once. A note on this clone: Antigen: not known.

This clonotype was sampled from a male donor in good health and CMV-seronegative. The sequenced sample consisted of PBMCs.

The CDR3 DNA is TGTGCCAGCAGTGGACACGGGACAGATTCCGAGCAGTACTTC. As protein: CASSGHGTDSEQYF. The chain couples TRBV2 to TRBJ2-7; 7 nucleotides align to TRBD1. Losses at the gene ends were 4 bases for V and 6 bases for J; bases not matched to a gene: 9. CDR1 SNHLY and CDR2 FYNNEI come from the germline V gene. The CDR3 covers 14 residues.